This T cell receptor (beta chain) emerged from a study of beta chain features in type 1 diabetes. The germline V and J ends were trimmed by 0 bases and 8 bases, with 15 bases remaining between them. CDR3 length: 15 residues. CDR1 and CDR2 from the germline V gene are SGDLS and YYNGEE. Reverse transcription of all isolated RNA meant that expressed TCRB transcripts were sequenced. This table comes from immunoSEQ multiplex PCR, and its TCRdb copy is limited to in-frame clones, with some not included. The table has under 400,000 clones, 14% seen once. The sequence derives from a man aged 25-40 years in good health. The chain combines TRBV9 with TRBJ2-1; D might be TRBD1 or TRBD2, each matching 5 bases. Sequenced sample: central memory CD4+ T cells from blood. The CDR3 DNA reads TGTGCCAGCAGCGTAGTTCAGGGAGTGTATGATGAGCAGTTCTTC. Protein product: CASSVVQGVYDEQFF. The complete variable domain, with remaining parts taken from reference TRBV9 and TRBJ2-1, reads DSGVTQTPKHLITATGQRVTLRCSPRSGDLSVYWYQQSLDQGLQFLIQYYNGEERAKGNILERFSAQQFPDLHSELNLSSLELGDSALYFCASSVVQGVYDEQFFGPGTRLTVL.